This T cell receptor (beta chain) was profiled in a study of CD8+ T cells in alopecia areata. About this clone itself: Its antigen is undetermined.

Regarding treatment: oral pan-JAK inhibitor, 5-10 mg twice daily. Study results and caveats: More clonal than normal scalp was lesional scalp, particularly alopecia totalis/universalis.

Germline V gene lookup returns CDR1 MNHEY and CDR2 SVGAGI. Trimming shortened V by 6 bases and J by 11 bases, and 20 bases separated the two germline ends. The CDR3 loop spans 13 amino acids. RNA was isolated and reverse transcribed to cDNA, the sequencing template. The method was immunoSEQ multiplex PCR; TCRdb's version includes in-frame clones alone and lacks a portion of them. This table holds 190,000 or so clones, 55% to 75% found once. The sequenced sample was CD4+ T cells sorted from blood, obtained at week 24, from a patient treated with tofacitinib. The receptor's source is a human donor with alopecia areata. The chain employs TRBV6-5 and TRBJ2-7, with TRBD2 as a possible D gene (6 bases). The CDR3 region is CASRGPGDQREYF. Written as DNA, the CDR3 is TGTGCCAGCAGAGGTCCGGGAGACCAGAGGGAGTACTTC.